Reported below is one TCR beta chain. Its specificity is not known. No patient escaped relapse after autologous stem cell transplantation, and brentuximab vedotin exposure varied. The patients, who had relapsed/refractory classical Hodgkin lymphoma, achieved best responses of complete response, partial response or progressive disease. These data belong to a study of PD-1 blockade in classical Hodgkin lymphoma. Whole-study context: With a 2-week interval, patients received intravenous nivolumab at 3 mg/kg.

Germline V lookup: CDR1 SGHVS, CDR2 FQNEAQ. Trimming took off 1 base at V and 1 base at J, with 7 bases between the two ends. This CDR3 is 14 amino acids long. Libraries were prepared by immunoSEQ multiplex PCR; TCRdb keeps only in-frame clonotypes and omits some of them. The table lists around 6,000 clones, about 80% of them singletons. Study observations and caveats: Reports described newly diagnosed patients as having lower baseline TCR diversity than healthy donors.

The specimen comprised peripheral blood mononuclear cells (PBMCs), sampled at baseline. The clonotype was recovered from a human donor with classical Hodgkin lymphoma. The V gene is TRBV7-8, the J gene TRBJ1-1; D is possibly TRBD1 (6 bases). As DNA, the CDR3 is TGTGCCAGCAGCTTAGAGGGGGGGAACACTGAAGCTTTCTTT. It is translated as CASSLEGGNTEAFF.